The clone carrying this T cell receptor beta chain was detected a few times. As yet, its antigen is unknown. Germline V gene lookup returns CDR1 SGDLS and CDR2 YYNGEE. The CDR3 spans 15 residues. V dropped 3 bases and J dropped 2; count of bases not matched to a gene: 5. This sample stems from a study of CD8 T cells in ankylosing spondylitis. Study-wide results and limits: What seemed typical of ankylosing spondylitis blood was a TCR beta motif built from under 10 highly homologous variants. Disease-linked clones had a CD8+ phenotype and relatively low frequency in peripheral blood.

TCRdb fed the 5' RACE reads into MiXCR, producing one record per CDR3 protein. This sample yields roughly 700,000 distinct CDR3 sequences, of which around 20% are seen a single time; around 19% belongs to the top ten. Source material: blood, either unsorted or a sorted T cell fraction (not recorded which). The chain is built from TRBV9 and TRBJ2-5, with TRBD1 identical over 9 bases. This sequence was found in a male donor with ankylosing spondylitis. The CDR3 region has the DNA TGTGCCAGCAGCGGAAGCGGGACAGGGCAAGAGACCCAGTACTTC. Translating it yields CASSGSGTGQETQYF.